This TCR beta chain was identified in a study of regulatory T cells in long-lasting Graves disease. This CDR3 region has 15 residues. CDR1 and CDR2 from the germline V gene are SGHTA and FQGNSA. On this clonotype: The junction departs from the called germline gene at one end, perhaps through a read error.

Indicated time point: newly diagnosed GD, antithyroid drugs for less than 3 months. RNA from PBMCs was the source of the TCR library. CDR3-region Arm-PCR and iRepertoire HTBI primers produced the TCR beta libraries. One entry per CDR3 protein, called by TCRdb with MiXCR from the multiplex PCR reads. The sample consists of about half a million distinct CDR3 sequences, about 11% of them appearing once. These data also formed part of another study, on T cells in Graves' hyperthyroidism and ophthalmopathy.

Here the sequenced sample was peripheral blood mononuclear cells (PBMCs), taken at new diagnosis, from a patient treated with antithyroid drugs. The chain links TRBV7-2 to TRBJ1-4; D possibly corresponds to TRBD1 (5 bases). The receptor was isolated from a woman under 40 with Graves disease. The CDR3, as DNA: TGTGCCAGCAGCTTAAGTGGGGCAACTAGTGAAAAACTGTTTTTT. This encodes CASSLSGATSEKLFF.